Listed here is a single T cell receptor (beta chain). The table came from immunoSEQ multiplex PCR; TCRdb's copy has only in-frame clones and leaves some out. The profile shows tens of thousands of clones, about 91% of them singletons. Germline V gene sequence: CDR1 MGHRA, CDR2 YSYEKL. The CDR3 sequence is 16 residues long. This sample is part of a study of PD-1 blockade in mismatch repair-deficient tumors. The receptor was isolated from an adult with mismatch repair-deficient cancer. The source material was peripheral blood, sampled 52 weeks after starting pembrolizumab. The V gene is TRBV4-1, the J gene TRBJ2-5, with TRBD2 identical over 8 bases. The J call is in doubt because the DNA end fits TRBJ2-7 better. CDR3: CASSNQREPAGDEQYF. CDR3 sequence (DNA): TGCGCCAGCAGCAACCAGCGGGAGCCTGCCGGCGACGAGCAGTACTTC.